A few counts support the clone carrying this TCR beta chain. Its antigen is still unknown. The CDR3 length is 15 residues. CDR1 is SGHDT, CDR2 YYEEEE, per germline. V gave up 0 bases and J gave up 2 bases, with 9 bases separating them. TCRdb recomputed calls from the RT-PCR reads with MiXCR, one row per CDR3 protein. The data show 800,000 or so distinct CDR3 sequences, with 20% to 25% seen just once and roughly a tenth held by the top ten. This specimen belongs to a study of response to subunit inactivated influenza vaccine. General observations from the study: Only a handful of new T cells, the authors suggested, are recruited with each seasonal influenza vaccination.

The receptor comes from a man aged 45 to 65 who received an inactivated influenza vaccine. This chain links TRBV5-6 with TRBJ1-5; no firm D call. Sequencing used PBMCs from blood, obtained 4 to 6 days after vaccination. CDR3: CASSLGREGNQPQHF. The CDR3, as DNA: TGTGCCAGCAGCTTGGGGAGAGAGGGCAATCAGCCCCAGCATTTT.